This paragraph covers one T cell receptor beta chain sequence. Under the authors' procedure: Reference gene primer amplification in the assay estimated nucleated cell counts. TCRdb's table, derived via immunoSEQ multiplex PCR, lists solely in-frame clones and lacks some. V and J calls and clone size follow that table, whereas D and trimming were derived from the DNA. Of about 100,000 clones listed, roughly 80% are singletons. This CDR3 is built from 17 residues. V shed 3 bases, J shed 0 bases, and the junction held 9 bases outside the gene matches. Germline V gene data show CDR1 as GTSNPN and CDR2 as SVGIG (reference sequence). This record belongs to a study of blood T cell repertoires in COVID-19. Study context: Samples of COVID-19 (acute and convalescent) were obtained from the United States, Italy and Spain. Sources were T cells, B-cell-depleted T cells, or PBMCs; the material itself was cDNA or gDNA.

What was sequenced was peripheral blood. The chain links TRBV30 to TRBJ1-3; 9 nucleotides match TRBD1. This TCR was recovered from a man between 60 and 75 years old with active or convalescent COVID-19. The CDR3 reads CAWRGGTGLLSGNTIYF. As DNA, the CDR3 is TGTGCCTGGAGAGGAGGGACAGGGCTTCTCTCTGGAAACACCATATATTTT.